Here is one TCR beta chain with its context. It lacks a known antigen. Base qualities were left out, and no much larger clone turns up one base away. To prepare the library, the immunoSEQ multiplex PCR assay was applied. The multiplex PCR relied on a mix of 60 forward primers for TCR Vbeta segments and 13 reverse primers for TCR Jbeta segments. Amplification of the CDR3 region of rearranged TCR beta genes was performed with a multiplex PCR assay on genomic DNA. Amplified TCR beta libraries were sequenced as 87-base-pair reads on the Illumina HiSeq System. The source study handled its data this way. A later analysis counted approximately 74 million unique TCR beta chains across the 650 to 800 repertoires, and 9 million to 14 million of these chains were shared by at least two donors. To remove PCR and sequencing errors, raw reads were error-corrected and collapsed into unique sequences using a nearest-neighbor algorithm that merged closely related sequences. To assign V, D and J gene segments, CDR3 sequences were aligned to IMGT reference sequences. For a sequence to be retained, a match of at least six nucleotides to both a V gene segment and a J gene segment was required. A rearrangement was called productive if the CDR3 had no stop codons and remained in frame with V and J, and every other rearrangement was called non-productive. Following IMGT convention, CDR3 was defined as the stretch from the second conserved V-encoded cysteine up to the conserved J-encoded phenylalanine. The earlier analysis of fewer than 750 of the donors excluded sequences that lacked an unambiguous match to a single V gene segment. An earlier analysis of approximately 590 of the donors classified V segments as functional when productive rearrangements were above 56.7% and as segregating when the standard deviation between donors was above 5%. A statistical classification framework was developed to diagnose cytomegalovirus status using the catalog of TCR beta chain sequences. A later analysis assigned V and J genes by comparing TCR nucleotide sequences with IMGT/GENE-DB human TR gene sequences. The TCRdist pipeline was used in a later analysis to assign CDR3 sequences and most-parsimonious VDJ recombination scenarios. In a later analysis, each TCR beta chain was defined by its CDR3 amino acid sequence together with its V-gene family, and reads without a unique V-gene family were excluded. In a later analysis, around 600 highly shared, low-generation-probability nucleotide sequences were removed to address suspected cross-contamination and a sequencing artifact. A later analysis calculated a clonal expansion index for each public chain from normalized within-repertoire ranks of inferred template counts. A later analysis computed generation probabilities with a VDJ recombination model fitted to out-of-frame rearrangements, and checked the results against IGoR. Hypergeometric tests were used in a later analysis to score TCR-TCR, TCR-HLA and TCR-CMV co-occurrence, with a repertoire-size bias correction applied to the TCR pairs. A later analysis estimated false discovery rates by permuting HLA or CMV assignments 20 times. In a later analysis, co-occurring TCRs were grouped with DBSCAN, and TCRdist sequence similarity was added when clustering was performed within HLA-allele-positive subsets. Repertoires with fewer than 30,000 or more than 120,000 public chains, plus five repertoires with anomalous nucleotide sharing, were excluded from co-occurrence clustering. As stored in TCRdb, this immuneACCESS dataset retains in-frame rearrangements with V and J assigned. A fraction of the clones does not appear; measured against another copy, unresolved V genes explain less than half of the discrepancy, and the remainder lacks a known reason. V, J and clone size reflect that table, while D and trimming were determined from the DNA. This sample is represented by around 120,000 clones; over 60% of them were singletons. In total, the top ten clones hold about 3% of the sample.

The data stem from a study of cytomegalovirus exposure and HLA in healthy donors (dated by TCRdb to about 2017). A note on the overall study: According to an earlier analysis of around 600 of the donors, 200 million or so T cells yielded 117 million unique TCR beta sequences and 276 Gb of sequence data. About 330 gigabases of sequencing data and approximately 91 million unique TCR sequences made up an early release that covered about 640 HLA-typed donors. The genetic ancestry cluster associated with self-reported Caucasian donors included about 81% of the roughly 400 genotyped donors. The aim of the study was to test whether cataloging public T cell receptors could identify signatures of past pathogen exposure. Using immunosequencing, the study profiled T cell repertoires from 666 subjects and related those repertoires to cytomegalovirus serostatus. Besides the first cohort of about 730 subjects, a separate validation cohort made up of over 100 different subjects was used. The study combined high-throughput TCR immunosequencing, statistical association of individual TCRs with disease status, and machine learning to predict cytomegalovirus infection status. In a later analysis, previously published TCR beta repertoires from several hundred donors were re-analyzed and high-resolution HLA genotyping was added so that TCR occurrence patterns could be studied. Rather than drawing on any new phenotypic data, the later analysis identified candidate immune exposures from TCR beta sequences and the way those sequences occurred across donors. An earlier analysis of roughly 580 of the donors used high-throughput TCR beta sequencing to judge whether each TCR beta V gene segment behaved as functional or pseudogenic. Donor age, sex, ethnicity and CMV serostatus were collected together with the repertoire data. A later genetic analysis used genome-wide SNP genotypes for about 65% of the roughly 670 donors, treating that subset as a discovery cohort. All discovery cohort repertoires had been generated on a single sequencing platform. HLA typing covered class I and class II loci at four-digit resolution. Typing coverage varied by locus: roughly 620-640 donors for A, B, C, DRB1 and DQB1; more than 500 for DQA1; about 590 for DPA1; fewer than 480 for DPB1. Five DR-DQ haplotypes were treated as single units for association and clustering because of strong linkage in the cohort. Across 398 genotyped donors of the cohort, an average of about 240,000 unique TCR beta nucleotide sequences per donor were sequenced, and about a sixth of those sequences were non-productive. What the study reported, not specific to this receptor: Linkage disequilibrium might explain the correlated functional status among segregating V segments, but an unknown experimental factor could not be ruled out. A group of highly shared sequence variants was considered likely to be a technical artifact of the sequencing pipeline. Some IMGT-functional V segments, including TRBV6-2 and TRBV6-3, could not be distinguished by the 87-base-pair reads and were therefore excluded. V-gene and J-gene trimming of TCR beta chains was associated with a missense DCLRE1C variant in a later genetic analysis, and the association was replicated in an independent cohort. A later analysis found that TCR association rates varied across HLA loci, with DRB1 alleles showing the most associated TCRs and HLA-C alleles the fewest. This cohort had only TCR beta chains sequenced, and the lack of alpha or paired-chain data limited which features could be detected. In a later genetic analysis, fewer N-insertions in productive TCRs were reported among donors in an Asian-associated ancestry cluster than the 666-donor mean. Sequencing depth was assumed to be roughly uniform across donors in the presence/absence analyses, though that assumption may not hold. Assigning TCR associations to individual alleles was difficult when HLA alleles, especially DR and DQ, strongly co-occurred. In a later analysis, HLA-associated TCR beta chains were found to be more clonally expanded and to have lower generation probabilities than equally common non-associated chains. According to a later analysis, parvovirus B19, influenza, CMV and Epstein-Barr virus appeared linked to several top co-occurrence clusters. While some public TCRs were present in many individuals, most TCR sequences turned up only very rarely across donors. It was suggested by the authors that the approach could potentially be generalized to other disease states and immunological phenotypes. In an earlier analysis of 587 of the donors, most TCR beta V segments appeared in productive rearrangements about 90% or about 30% of the time, broadly matching IMGT annotations. Because HLA typing was missing for some donors at each locus, association tests included only the typed subset. A further reported finding was that TCR beta sequences accurately predicted the HLA-A and HLA-B alleles for most subjects in the first cohort. Three of the identified cytomegalovirus-associated TCR beta chains were confirmed in vitro to be specific for cytomegalovirus antigens. At a false discovery rate of 0.05, a later analysis linked roughly 17,000 TCR beta sequences to specific HLA alleles. About 17 rarely observed V segments, including chromosome 9 orphons, were excluded from the earlier analysis of 550 to 700 of the donors because counts were too low. In a later analysis, most CMV-associated TCR beta chains were found to appear HLA-restricted, with HLA associations seemingly driven largely by CMV exposure. In both the original and validation cohorts, the classifier was reported to diagnose cytomegalovirus status with high specificity and sensitivity. The study listed 164 TCR beta chains as associated with cytomegalovirus. For the cohort, immune exposure information was limited to CMV serostatus.

V is reduced by 3 bases and J by 5 bases, leaving a spacing of 13 bases between them. CDR1 and CDR2 (SGHVS, FNYEAQ) derive from the germline V gene. The CDR3 spans 14 residues, from the cysteine through the phenylalanine. This entry keeps only the CDR3 DNA: 42 bases, framed from base 1. The cohort consisted of hundreds of healthy bone marrow donors. Cohort members were all nominally healthy when sampled, although unrecorded immune exposures were likely present. The donor was CMV seropositive and belonged to the group of about 290 seropositive cohort members. A peripheral blood sample was provided by each donor, and peripheral blood mononuclear cells were used for TCR beta sequencing. Genomic DNA was extracted from the blood cell samples with the Qiagen DNeasy Blood Extraction Kit.

The chain links TRBV7-6 with TRBJ2-5, with a tentative D gene TRBD2 over 6 matching bases. This TCR came from a woman aged 35 to 49 in good health and CMV-seropositive. The source material was PBMCs. The CDR3 region: CASSFFPAGETQYF. The base sequence is TGTGCCAGCAGCTTTTTCCCCGCGGGGGAGACCCAGTACTTC.